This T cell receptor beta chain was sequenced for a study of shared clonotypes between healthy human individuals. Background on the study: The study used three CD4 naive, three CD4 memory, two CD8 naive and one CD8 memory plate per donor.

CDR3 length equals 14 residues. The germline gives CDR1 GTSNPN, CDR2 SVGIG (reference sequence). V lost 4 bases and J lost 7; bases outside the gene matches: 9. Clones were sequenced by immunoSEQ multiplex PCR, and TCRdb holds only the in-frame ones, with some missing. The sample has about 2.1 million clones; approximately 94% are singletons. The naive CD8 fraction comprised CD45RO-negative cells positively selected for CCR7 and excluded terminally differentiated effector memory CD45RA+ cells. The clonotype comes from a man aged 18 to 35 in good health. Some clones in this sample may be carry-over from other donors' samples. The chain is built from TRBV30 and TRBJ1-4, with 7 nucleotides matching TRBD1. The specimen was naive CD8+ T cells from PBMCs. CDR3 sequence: CAWKGGGGSEKLFF. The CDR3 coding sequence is TGTGCCTGGAAGGGAGGAGGGGGCAGTGAAAAACTGTTTTTT. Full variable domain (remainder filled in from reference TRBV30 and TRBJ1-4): SQTIHQWPATLVQPVGSPLSLECTVEGTSNPNLYWYRQAAGRGLQLLFYSVGIGQISSEVPQNLSASRPQDRQFILSSKKLLLSDSGFYLCAWKGGGGSEKLFFGSGTQLSVL.